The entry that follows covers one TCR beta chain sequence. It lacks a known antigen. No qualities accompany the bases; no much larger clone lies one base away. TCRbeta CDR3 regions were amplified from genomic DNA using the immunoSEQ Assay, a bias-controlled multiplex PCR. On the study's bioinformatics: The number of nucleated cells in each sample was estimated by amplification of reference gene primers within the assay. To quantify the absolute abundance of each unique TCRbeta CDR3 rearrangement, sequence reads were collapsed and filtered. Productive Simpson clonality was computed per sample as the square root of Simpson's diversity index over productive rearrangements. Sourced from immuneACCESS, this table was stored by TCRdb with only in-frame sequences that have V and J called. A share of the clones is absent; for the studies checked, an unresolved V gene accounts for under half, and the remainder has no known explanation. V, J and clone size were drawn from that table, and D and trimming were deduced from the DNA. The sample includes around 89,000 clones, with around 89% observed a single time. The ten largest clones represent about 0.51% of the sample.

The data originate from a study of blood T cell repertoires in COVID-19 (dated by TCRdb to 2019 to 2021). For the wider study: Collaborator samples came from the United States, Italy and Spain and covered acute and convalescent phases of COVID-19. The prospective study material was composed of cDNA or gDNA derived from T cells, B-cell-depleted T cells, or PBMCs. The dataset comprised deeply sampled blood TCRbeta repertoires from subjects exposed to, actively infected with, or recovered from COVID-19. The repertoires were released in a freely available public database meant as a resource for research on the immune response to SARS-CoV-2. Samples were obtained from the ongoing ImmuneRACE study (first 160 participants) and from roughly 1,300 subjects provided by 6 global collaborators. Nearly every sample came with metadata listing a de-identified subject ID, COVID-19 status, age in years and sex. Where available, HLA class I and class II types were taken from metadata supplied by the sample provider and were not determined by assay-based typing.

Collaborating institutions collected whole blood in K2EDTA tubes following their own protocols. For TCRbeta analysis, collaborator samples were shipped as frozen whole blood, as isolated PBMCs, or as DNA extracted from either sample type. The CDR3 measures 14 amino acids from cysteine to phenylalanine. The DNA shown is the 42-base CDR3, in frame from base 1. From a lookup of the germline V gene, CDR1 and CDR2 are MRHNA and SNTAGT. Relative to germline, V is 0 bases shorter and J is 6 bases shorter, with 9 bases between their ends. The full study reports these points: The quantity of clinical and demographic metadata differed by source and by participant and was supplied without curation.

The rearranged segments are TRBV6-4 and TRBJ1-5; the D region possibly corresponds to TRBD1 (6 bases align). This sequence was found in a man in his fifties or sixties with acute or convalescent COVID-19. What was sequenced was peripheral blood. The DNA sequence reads TGTGCCAGCAGTGACTCGTTAGGGGGTCAGCCCCAGCATTTT. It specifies CASSDSLGGQPQHF.